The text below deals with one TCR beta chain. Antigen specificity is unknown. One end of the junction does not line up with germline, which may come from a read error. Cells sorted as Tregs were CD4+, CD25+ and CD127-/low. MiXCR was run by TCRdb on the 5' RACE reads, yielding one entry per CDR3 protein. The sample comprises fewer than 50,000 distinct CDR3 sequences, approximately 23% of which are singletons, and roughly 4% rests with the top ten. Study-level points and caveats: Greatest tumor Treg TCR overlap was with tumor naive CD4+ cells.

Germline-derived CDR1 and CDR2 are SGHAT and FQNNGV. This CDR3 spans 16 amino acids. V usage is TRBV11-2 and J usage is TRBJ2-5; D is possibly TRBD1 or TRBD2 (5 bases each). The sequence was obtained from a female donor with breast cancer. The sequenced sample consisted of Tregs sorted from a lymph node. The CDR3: CASSLAGRGYQKTQYF. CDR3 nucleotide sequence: TGTGCCAGCAGCTTAGCGGGTCGGGGCTACCAAAAGACCCAGTACTTC. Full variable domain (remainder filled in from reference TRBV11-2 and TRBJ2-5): EAGVAQSPRYKIIEKRQSVAFWCNPISGHATLYWYQQILGQGPKLLIQFQNNGVVDDSQLPKDRFSAERLKGVDSTLKIQPAKLEDSAVYLCASSLAGRGYQKTQYFGPGTRLLVL.